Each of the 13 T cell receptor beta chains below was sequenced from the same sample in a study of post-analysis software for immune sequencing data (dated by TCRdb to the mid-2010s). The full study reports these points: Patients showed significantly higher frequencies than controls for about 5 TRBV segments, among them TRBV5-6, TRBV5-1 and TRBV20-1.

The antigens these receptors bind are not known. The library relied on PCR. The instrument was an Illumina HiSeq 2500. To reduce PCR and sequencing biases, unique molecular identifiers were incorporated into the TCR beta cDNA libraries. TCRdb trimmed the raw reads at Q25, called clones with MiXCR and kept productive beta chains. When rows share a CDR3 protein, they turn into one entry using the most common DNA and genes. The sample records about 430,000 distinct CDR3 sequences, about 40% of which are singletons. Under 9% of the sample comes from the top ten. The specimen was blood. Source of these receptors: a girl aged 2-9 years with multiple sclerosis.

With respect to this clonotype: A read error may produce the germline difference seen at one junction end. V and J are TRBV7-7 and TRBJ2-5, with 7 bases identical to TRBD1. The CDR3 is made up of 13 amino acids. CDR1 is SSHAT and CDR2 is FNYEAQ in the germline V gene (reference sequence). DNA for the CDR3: TGTGCTAGCAGCCGGGACAGCGGCGAGACCCAGTACTTC. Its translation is CASSRDSGETQYF.

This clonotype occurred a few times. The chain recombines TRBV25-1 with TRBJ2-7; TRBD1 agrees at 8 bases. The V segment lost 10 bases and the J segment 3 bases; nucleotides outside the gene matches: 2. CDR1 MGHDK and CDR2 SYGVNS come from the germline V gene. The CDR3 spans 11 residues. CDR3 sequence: CATTGGYEQYF. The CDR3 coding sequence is TGTGCCACAACAGGGGGCTACGAGCAGTACTTC.

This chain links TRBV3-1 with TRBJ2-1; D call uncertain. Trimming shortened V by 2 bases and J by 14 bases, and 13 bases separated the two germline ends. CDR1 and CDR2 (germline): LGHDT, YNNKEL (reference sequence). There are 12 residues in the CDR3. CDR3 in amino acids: CASSQTEFKKFF. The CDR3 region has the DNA TGTGCCAGCAGCCAAACGGAATTCAAGAAGTTCTTC.

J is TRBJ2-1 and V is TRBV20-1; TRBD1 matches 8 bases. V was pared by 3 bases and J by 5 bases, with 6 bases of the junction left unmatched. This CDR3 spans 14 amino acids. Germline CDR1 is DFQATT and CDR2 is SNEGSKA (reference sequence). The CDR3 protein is CSASRDRGHNEQFF. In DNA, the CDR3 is TGCAGTGCTAGCCGAGACAGGGGCCACAATGAGCAGTTCTTC.

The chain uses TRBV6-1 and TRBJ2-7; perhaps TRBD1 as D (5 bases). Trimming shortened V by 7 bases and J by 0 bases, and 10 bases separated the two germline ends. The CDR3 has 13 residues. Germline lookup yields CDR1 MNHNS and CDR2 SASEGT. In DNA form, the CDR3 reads TGTGCCAGCACAGGGATCACCTCCTACGAGCAGTACTTC. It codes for CASTGITSYEQYF.

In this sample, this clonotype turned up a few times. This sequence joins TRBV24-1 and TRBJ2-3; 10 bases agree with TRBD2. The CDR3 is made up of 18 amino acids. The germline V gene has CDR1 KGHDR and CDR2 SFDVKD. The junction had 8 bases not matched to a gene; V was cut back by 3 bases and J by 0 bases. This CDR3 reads CATSDDYRTSGSTDTQYF. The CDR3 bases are TGTGCCACCAGTGATGATTATCGGACTAGCGGAAGCACAGATACGCAGTATTTT.

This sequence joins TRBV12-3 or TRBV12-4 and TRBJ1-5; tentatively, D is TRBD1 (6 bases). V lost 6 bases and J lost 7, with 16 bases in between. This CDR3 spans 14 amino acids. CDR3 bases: TGTGCCAGCAGAGTTTCTGGGGGCATCCAGCCCCAGCATTTT. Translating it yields CASRVSGGIQPQHF.

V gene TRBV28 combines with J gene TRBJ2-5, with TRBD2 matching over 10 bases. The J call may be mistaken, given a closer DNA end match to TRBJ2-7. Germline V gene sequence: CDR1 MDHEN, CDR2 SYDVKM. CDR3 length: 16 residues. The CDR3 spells CASSLLEAGGIYEQYF. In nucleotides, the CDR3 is TGTGCCAGCAGTTTATTGGAAGCGGGGGGGATCTACGAGCAGTACTTC.

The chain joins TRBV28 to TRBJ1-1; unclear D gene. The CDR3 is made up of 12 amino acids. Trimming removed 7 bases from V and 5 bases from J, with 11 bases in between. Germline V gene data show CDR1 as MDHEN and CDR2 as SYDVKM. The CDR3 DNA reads TGTGCCAGCAATTTGTCGGATACTGAAGCTTTCTTT. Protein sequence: CASNLSDTEAFF. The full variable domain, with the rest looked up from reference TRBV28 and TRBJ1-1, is DVKVTQSSRYLVKRTGEKVFLECVQDMDHENMFWYRQDPGLGLRLIYFSYDVKMKEKGDIPEGYSVSREKKERFSLILESASTNQTSMYLCASNLSDTEAFFGQGTRLTVV.

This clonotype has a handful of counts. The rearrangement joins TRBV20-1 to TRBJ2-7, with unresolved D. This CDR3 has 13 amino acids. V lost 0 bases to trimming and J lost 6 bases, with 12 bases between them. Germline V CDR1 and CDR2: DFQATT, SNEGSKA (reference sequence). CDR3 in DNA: TGCAGTGCTAGAGATCATCGTTCTGGCGAGCAGTACTTC. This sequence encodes CSARDHRSGEQYF.

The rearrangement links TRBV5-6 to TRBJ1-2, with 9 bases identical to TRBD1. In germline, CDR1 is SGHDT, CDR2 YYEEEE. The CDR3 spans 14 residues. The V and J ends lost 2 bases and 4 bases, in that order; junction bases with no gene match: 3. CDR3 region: CASSLQGASYGYTF. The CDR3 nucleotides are TGTGCCAGCAGCTTACAGGGGGCCAGCTATGGCTACACCTTC.

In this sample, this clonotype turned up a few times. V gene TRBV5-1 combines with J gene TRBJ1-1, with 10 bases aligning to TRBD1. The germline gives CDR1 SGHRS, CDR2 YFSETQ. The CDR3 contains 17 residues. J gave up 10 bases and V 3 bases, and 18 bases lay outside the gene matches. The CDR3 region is CASSWTVGQGVELRAFF. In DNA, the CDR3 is TGCGCCAGCAGCTGGACAGTAGGACAGGGGGTTGAACTTCGAGCTTTCTTT.

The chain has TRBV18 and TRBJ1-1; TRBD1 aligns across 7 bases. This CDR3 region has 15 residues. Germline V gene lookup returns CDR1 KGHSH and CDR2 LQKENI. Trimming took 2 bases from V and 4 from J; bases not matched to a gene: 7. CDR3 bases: TGTGCCAGCTCACCAGGAGGGGGCAAGGGCACTGAAGCTTTCTTT. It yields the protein CASSPGGGKGTEAFF.